These T cell receptor beta chains were read from a single sample in a study of T cell repertoires in cytomegalovirus infection. TCRdb recomputed calls from the reads with MiXCR, one row per CDR3 protein. The sample includes some 680,000 distinct CDR3 sequences, roughly 36% of them seen just once. The sequencing sample was made of PBMCs. These receptors originate from a human donor in good health (CMV status not recorded). Some clones in this sample may be carry-over from other donors' samples. Both conserved end residues are part of each CDR3. The order of the fields is D gene, clone size, V gene, J gene, CDR3 protein, CDR3 DNA. The D gene is left open where the match is weak. Size is stated for part of the rows, as once, few or many counts, or as a class when the clone is expanded.

NA	NA	TRBV27	TRBJ1-6	CASSFNREASSPLHF	TGTGCCAGCAGTTTCAACCGGGAAGCGAGTTCACCCCTCCACTTT
NA	NA	TRBV7-2	TRBJ2-1	CASSPQRTLYNEQFF	TGTGCCAGCAGCCCCCAGCGGACCCTATACAATGAGCAGTTCTTC
NA	few	TRBV28	TRBJ1-5	CASSLSSDSPHQPQHF	TGTGCCAGCAGTTTAAGTTCGGACAGTCCCCATCAGCCCCAGCATTTT
NA	many	TRBV6-1	TRBJ2-5	CASSEAKGAWETQYF	TGTGCCAGCAGTGAAGCAAAAGGGGCTTGGGAGACCCAGTACTTC
NA	few	TRBV9	TRBJ1-3	CASSVGPGGSGNTIYF	TGTGCCAGCAGCGTCGGACCGGGGGGCTCTGGAAACACCATATATTTT
NA	NA	TRBV19	TRBJ2-2	CASSTSGYTGELFF	TGTGCCAGTAGTACTTCCGGGTACACCGGGGAGCTGTTTTTT
TRBD1	NA	TRBV6-5	TRBJ1-3	CASSSRKGTAFSGNTIYF	TGTGCCAGCAGTTCCAGGAAGGGGACAGCCTTCTCTGGAAACACCATATATTTT
NA	few	TRBV27	TRBJ2-7	CASSGGGFYEQYF	TGTGCCAGCTCCGGTGGGGGGTTCTACGAGCAGTACTTC
NA	NA	TRBV28	TRBJ1-5	CASSRTRTHQPQHF	TGTGCCAGCAGCCGGACCCGGACCCATCAGCCCCAGCATTTT
NA	few	TRBV6-1	TRBJ2-5	CASRGTIAETQYF	TGTGCCAGCAGGGGGACAATAGCAGAGACCCAGTACTTC
NA	NA	TRBV4-1	TRBJ2-3	CASSQDFSSNTADTQYF	TGCGCCAGCAGCCAAGATTTCTCGTCCAACACTGCAGATACGCAGTATTTT
NA	NA	TRBV20-1	TRBJ1-1	CSATGGTEAFF	TGCAGTGCTACCGGCGGCACTGAAGCTTTCTTT
NA	many	TRBV6-1	TRBJ1-2	CASSSVNNYGYTF	TGTGCCAGCAGTTCCGTTAATAACTATGGCTACACCTTC
TRBD1	few	TRBV5-3	TRBJ2-6	CASSLGAQGAGANVLTF	TGTGCCAGCAGCTTGGGCGCCCAGGGGGCCGGGGCCAACGTCCTGACTTTC
NA	NA	TRBV20-1	TRBJ1-5	CSARGDTGGHQPQHF	TGCAGTGCTAGAGGCGACACGGGGGGTCATCAGCCCCAGCATTTT
TRBD2	NA	TRBV7-2	TRBJ2-7	CASRGGLAATYEQYF	TGTGCCAGCAGGGGCGGACTAGCAGCCACCTACGAGCAGTACTTC
TRBD2	NA	TRBV18	TRBJ2-1	CASSPEWGKTSGYNEQFF	TGTGCCAGCTCACCCGAGTGGGGCAAGACTAGCGGCTACAATGAGCAGTTCTTC
TRBD1	NA	TRBV28	TRBJ1-2	CASTLAGTGNYGYTF	TGTGCCAGCACCCTCGCGGGGACAGGGAACTATGGCTACACCTTC
TRBD2	NA	TRBV6-6	TRBJ2-4	CASIIHGGGAAKNIQYF	TGTGCCAGCATTATTCATGGCGGGGGGGCGGCCAAAAACATTCAGTACTTC
NA	NA	TRBV6-6	TRBJ2-5	CASRTLVNQVGPSSAYYQYF	TGTGCCAGCAGAACTCTAGTTAACCAAGTAGGACCTAGTTCGGCATATTACCAGTACTTC
TRBD1	NA	TRBV5-6	TRBJ2-7	CASSLGQGFHHEQYF	TGTGCCAGCAGCTTGGGACAGGGATTCCACCACGAGCAGTACTTC
TRBD2	NA	TRBV11-2	TRBJ2-1	CASSLETGRDEQFF	TGTGCCAGCAGCTTAGAAACGGGGAGGGATGAGCAGTTCTTC
NA	NA	TRBV12-3/TRBV12-4	TRBJ2-3	CASRRTSTDTQYF	TGTGCCAGCAGGAGGACTAGCACAGATACGCAGTATTTT
NA	NA	TRBV29-1	TRBJ2-1	CSVLTGKGYNEQFF	TGCAGCGTTCTCACAGGGAAGGGATACAATGAGCAGTTCTTC
NA	NA	TRBV7-9	TRBJ2-7	CASSSRTEAYEQYF	TGTGCCAGCAGCTCCCGGACTGAAGCCTACGAGCAGTACTTC
NA	few	TRBV5-5	TRBJ1-2	CASSLGQVVNYGYTF	TGTGCCAGCAGCTTGGGGCAGGTGGTTAACTATGGCTACACCTTC
NA	few	TRBV28	TRBJ1-1	CASSFQRDSAEAFF	TGTGCCAGCAGTTTTCAGAGGGACTCCGCTGAAGCTTTCTTT
NA	NA	TRBV12-3/TRBV12-4	TRBJ2-5	CASSLYSRMVETQYF	TGTGCCAGCAGTTTATACAGTAGAATGGTGGAGACCCAGTACTTC
TRBD2	NA	TRBV20-1	TRBJ2-1	CSARVIGRVGYNEQFF	TGCAGTGCTAGAGTTATCGGGAGGGTTGGCTACAATGAGCAGTTCTTC
TRBD1	NA	TRBV2	TRBJ1-1	CASRPPAGGINTEAFF	TGTGCCAGCAGGCCACCCGCAGGGGGCATAAACACTGAAGCTTTCTTT
NA	NA	TRBV15	TRBJ1-4	CATSRDKNNLPKLFF	TGTGCCACCAGCAGAGATAAGAACAACCTCCCGAAACTGTTTTTT
NA	few	TRBV5-6	TRBJ2-7	CASSWGRGTGYEQYF	TGTGCCAGCAGCTGGGGTCGAGGGACGGGCTACGAGCAGTACTTC
NA	few	TRBV19	TRBJ2-2	CASSKLGQGGTGELFF	TGTGCCAGTAGTAAACTCGGGCAGGGTGGCACCGGGGAGCTGTTTTTT
NA	many	TRBV7-3	TRBJ2-3	CASSFVRRDTQYF	TGTGCCAGCAGCTTTGTGAGGAGGGATACGCAGTATTTT
NA	NA	TRBV19	TRBJ1-4	CASSIGQTNEKLFF	TGTGCCAGTAGTATTGGACAGACTAATGAAAAACTGTTTTTT
TRBD2	NA	TRBV9	TRBJ2-3	CASSVATLAGGREQYF	TGTGCCAGCAGCGTAGCTACCCTAGCGGGGGGCCGTGAGCAGTATTTT
NA	NA	TRBV4-1	TRBJ2-1	CASSHGRGLNEQFF	TGCGCCAGCAGCCATGGGCGGGGCCTCAATGAGCAGTTCTTC
NA	NA	TRBV27	TRBJ2-5	CASSPFRQETQYF	TGTGCCAGCAGCCCCTTTCGTCAGGAGACCCAGTACTTC
NA	NA	TRBV27	TRBJ2-7	CASAIRHTYEQYF	TGTGCCAGCGCTATAAGACACACCTACGAGCAGTACTTC
TRBD1	NA	TRBV29-1	TRBJ2-4	CSVLAGTGGGLLAKNIQYF	TGCAGCGTTCTCGCCGGGACAGGGGGCGGACTCCTAGCCAAAAACATTCAGTACTTC
NA	many	TRBV7-8	TRBJ2-3	CASSLAGHTQYF	TGTGCCAGCAGCTTAGCGGGTCATACGCAGTATTTT
NA	NA	TRBV11-2	TRBJ2-7	CASSLGQAIYEQYF	TGTGCCAGCAGCTTGGGACAAGCGATCTACGAGCAGTACTTC
NA	few	TRBV7-3	TRBJ2-2	CASRQGTGELFF	TGTGCCAGCAGGCAGGGAACCGGGGAGCTGTTTTTT
NA	NA	TRBV25-1	TRBJ2-1	CATTTGGHNEQFF	TGTGCCACCACAACGGGGGGCCACAATGAGCAGTTCTTC
TRBD2	few	TRBV7-2	TRBJ2-3	CASSVRAGGSTDTQYF	TGTGCCAGCAGCGTAAGAGCGGGAGGGTCCACAGATACGCAGTATTTT
NA	few	TRBV28	TRBJ1-5	CASRSTGNSNQPQHF	TGTGCCAGCAGGTCCACAGGGAATAGCAATCAGCCCCAGCATTTT
NA	NA	TRBV18	TRBJ2-7	CASSPEGGKTTYEQYF	TGTGCCAGCTCACCAGAGGGGGGTAAAACCACCTACGAGCAGTACTTC
NA	few	TRBV19	TRBJ2-2	CASSMGRFTGELFF	TGTGCCAGTAGTATGGGAAGGTTCACCGGGGAGCTGTTTTTT